One sample yielded the 23 T cell receptor beta chains listed below, sequenced in a study of blood T cell repertoires in COVID-19. Assay used: immunoSEQ multiplex PCR; TCRdb lists only in-frame clones, some missing. This table has 150,000 to 190,000 clones, 84% appearing once. Sequenced input: PBMCs or T cells enriched from blood (not recorded which). These receptors all come from a man aged 50 to 60 who had recovered from COVID-19.

The chain joins TRBV4-2 to TRBJ2-5, with a weak D call TRBD2 (6 bases). The CDR3 is 18 residues long. Germline CDR1 reads LGHNA; CDR2 reads YNFKEQ. V lost 3 bases to trimming and J lost 0 bases, with 20 bases between them. CDR3 DNA sequence: TGTGCCAGCAGCCACCCACTTCCCAAGCGGGCACACCAAGAGACCCAGTACTTC. Its translation is CASSHPLPKRAHQETQYF.

V and J are TRBV10-2 and TRBJ1-4, with 7 bases fitting TRBD1. The CDR3 has 15 residues. Losses at the gene ends were 3 bases for V and 5 bases for J; bases not matched to a gene: 6. Germline values: CDR1 WSHSY, CDR2 SAAADI. CDR3 coding DNA: TGCGCCAGCAGTGAATACAGGGGCGGGAATGAAAAACTGTTTTTT. Its protein is CASSEYRGGNEKLFF.

The rearrangement uses TRBV7-2 and TRBJ1-5; D gene uncertain. V lost 4 bases and J lost 4, with 14 bases in between. The germline CDR1 and CDR2 sequences are SGHTA and FQGNSA. This CDR3 has 15 residues. CDR3 coding DNA: TGTGCCAGCAGCTACAAGGGAGGAGGGAATCAGCCCCAGCATTTT. Translation gives CASSYKGGGNQPQHF.

This chain links TRBV4-1 with TRBJ1-2; D possibly corresponds to TRBD1 (6 bases). The CDR3 is made up of 15 amino acids. Germline V CDR1 and CDR2: MGHRA, YSYEKL. Between the trimmed V and J ends, which lost 0 bases and 5 bases, there was a span of 13 bases. CDR3 nucleotides: TGCGCCAGCAGCCAAGAGCGGGGGGCAGGATATGGCTACACCTTC. It is translated as CASSQERGAGYGYTF.

The chain recombines TRBV5-1 with TRBJ2-3; 12 nucleotides line up with TRBD1. The CDR3 totals 16 residues. Germline CDR1 SGHRS, CDR2 YFSETQ. V was pared by 4 bases and J by 6 bases, with 9 bases of the junction left unmatched. The CDR3 sequence is CASSLRDRGLGDTQYF. The CDR3 DNA sequence: TGCGCCAGCAGCCTACGGGACAGGGGGCTCGGGGATACGCAGTATTTT.

The chain combines TRBV9 with TRBJ2-1; 10 bases match TRBD2. CDR1 is SGDLS, CDR2 YYNGEE, per germline. After removal of 0 bases from V and 5 bases from J, the junction contained 5 bases not matched to a gene. This CDR3 has 16 amino acids. CDR3 sequence (DNA): TGTGCCAGCAGCGTAGGGCAGCGGGGGGGCGACAATGAGCAGTTCTTC. Translating gives CASSVGQRGGDNEQFF.

V usage is TRBV3-1 (or the pseudogene TRBV3-2) and J usage is TRBJ2-7, with 10 bases identical to TRBD2. The CDR3 sequence is 17 residues long. V was clipped by 1 base and J by 1 base; unmatched bases: 7. Looked up from germline, CDR1 is LGHDT and CDR2 is YNNKEL (reference sequence). CDR3 bases: TGTGCCAGCAGCCAAGCGATCTCGACTAGCGGGTCCTACGAGCAGTACTTC. Protein: CASSQAISTSGSYEQYF.

This clone was seen repeatedly, ten times or more. V is TRBV7-6 and J is TRBJ2-2; weak D call: TRBD2 (5 bases). V lost 8 bases to trimming and J lost 5 bases, with 15 bases between them. From germline, CDR1 is SGHVS and CDR2 FNYEAQ. The CDR3 extends over 14 amino acids. CDR3 in DNA: TGTGCCAGCCCGCCGGGTCGGGGAACCGGGGAGCTGTTTTTT. It translates to CASPPGRGTGELFF.

V and J are TRBV3-1 (or the pseudogene TRBV3-2) and TRBJ2-7; 7 bases line up with TRBD1. Trimming at V came to 2 bases and at J to 6 bases, leaving 10 bases not matched to a gene. The CDR3 consists of 15 residues. Germline assignment: CDR1 LGHDT and CDR2 YNNKEL (reference sequence). The CDR3 nucleotides read TGTGCCAGCAGCCAACCGGGACAGATAGTGGGCGAGCAGTACTTC. It codes for CASSQPGQIVGEQYF.

The chain links TRBV2 to TRBJ2-1, with 8 bases matching TRBD1. The CDR3 length is 14 residues. CDR1 and CDR2 (germline): SNHLY, FYNNEI. V shed 3 bases, J shed 6 bases, and the junction held 4 bases outside the gene matches. In DNA form, the CDR3 reads TGTGCCAGCAGTGATTGGACAGGGATCAATGAGCAGTTCTTC. This codes for CASSDWTGINEQFF.

The rearrangement links TRBV29-1 to TRBJ2-1; TRBD2 might be the D (7 bases). V shed 5 bases and J shed 4 bases, with 15 bases lying between them. Germline V CDR1 and CDR2: SQVTM, ANQGSEA. The CDR3 covers 14 residues. The CDR3 DNA is TGCAGCGTTACCGGGGGGCCTGGGTACAATGAGCAGTTCTTC. It specifies CSVTGGPGYNEQFF.

V and J are TRBV7-9 and TRBJ2-7; D is unresolved. The CDR3 is 15 amino acids. Trimming pared 4 bases from V and 2 bases from J, leaving 15 bases between. CDR1 is SEHNR, CDR2 FQNEAQ, per germline (reference sequence). The DNA for the CDR3 is TGTGCCAGCAGCTCAAACGGCCTAGATACCTACGAGCAGTACTTC. Encoded protein: CASSSNGLDTYEQYF.

The chain couples TRBV7-8 to TRBJ2-7; TRBD1 might be the D (6 bases). The V end lost 5 bases, the J end lost 2 bases, and 19 bases lay between the germline ends. The CDR3 sequence is 16 residues long. CDR1 and CDR2 from the germline V gene are SGHVS and FQNEAQ. The CDR3 sequence: CASSRAPTGMTYEQYF. As DNA, the CDR3 is TGTGCCAGCAGCCGAGCCCCGACAGGCATGACCTACGAGCAGTACTTC.

J is TRBJ2-2 and V is TRBV19; 8 bases agree with TRBD1. This CDR3 spans 15 amino acids. Germline loops: CDR1 LNHDA, CDR2 SQIVND (reference sequence). The ends lost 8 bases at V and 5 bases at J; junction bases unmatched: 10. The CDR3 coding sequence is TGTGCCAGTGGCCAAACGGACAGGGAGACCGGGGAGCTGTTTTTT. Amino acid sequence: CASGQTDRETGELFF. Full variable domain (remainder filled in from reference TRBV19 and TRBJ2-2): DGGITQSPKYLFRKEGQNVTLSCEQNLNHDAMYWYRQDPGQGLRLIYYSQIVNDFQKGDIAEGYSVSREKKESFPLTVTSAQKNPTAFYLCASGQTDRETGELFFGEGSRLTVL.

This sequence joins TRBV6-2 or TRBV6-3 and TRBJ2-3; 7 bases agree with TRBD1. Trimming at V came to 0 bases and at J to 0 bases, leaving 12 bases not matched to a gene. This CDR3 comprises 19 residues. Germline lookup yields CDR1 MNHEY and CDR2 SVGEGT. DNA of the CDR3: TGTGCCAGCAGTTACTCGGCCCCCCTTGTGACAGGGAGCACAGATACGCAGTATTTT. The encoded protein is CASSYSAPLVTGSTDTQYF.

The J gene is TRBJ1-1, the V gene TRBV7-2; D not certain. CDR1 and CDR2 (germline): SGHTA, FQGNSA. The CDR3 totals 15 residues. V was trimmed by 5 bases and J by 1 base, leaving 14 bases between them. The CDR3 DNA reads TGTGCCAGCAGCGAGGCGGACGGGAAGAACACTGAAGCTTTCTTT. Translated, it gives CASSEADGKNTEAFF.

This chain connects TRBV3-1 (or the pseudogene TRBV3-2) to TRBJ2-7; tentatively, D is TRBD2 (5 bases). Germline assignment: CDR1 LGHDT and CDR2 YNNKEL (reference sequence). Between the trimmed V and J ends, which lost 4 bases and 3 bases, there was a span of 13 bases. The CDR3 consists of 14 residues. The CDR3 region is CASSPPTNYYEQYF. CDR3 coding DNA: TGTGCCAGCAGCCCCCCGACTAATTACTACGAGCAGTACTTC.

This clone has more than one count but fewer than ten. The rearrangement links TRBV3-1 (or the pseudogene TRBV3-2) to TRBJ1-1, with 8 positions matching TRBD1. The V segment lost 6 bases and the J segment 10 bases; nucleotides outside the gene matches: 4. The length of the CDR3 is 11 residues. Germline V gene sequence: CDR1 LGHDT, CDR2 YNNKEL (reference sequence). Here the CDR3 DNA reads TGTGCCAGCAGAACAGGGGGTTTAGCTTTCTTT. It codes for CASRTGGLAFF.

V is TRBV4-3 and J is TRBJ2-3; no clear D. Germline V lookup: CDR1 LGHNA, CDR2 YSLEER. This CDR3 has 15 residues. The V end was cut by 1 base, the J end by 2 bases, with 10 bases between. The CDR3 DNA reads as TGCGCCAGCAGCCAAGTAGATAGTCTCACAGATACGCAGTATTTT. It is translated as CASSQVDSLTDTQYF.

The V and J genes are TRBV20-1 and TRBJ2-7, with 9 positions matching TRBD2. The junction had 3 bases not matched to a gene; V was cut back by 3 bases and J by 3 bases. Germline CDR1 reads DFQATT; CDR2 reads SNEGSKA (reference sequence). The CDR3 runs 13 residues. The CDR3 nucleotides are TGCAGTGCTAGTGATAGCGGGGGCTACGAGCAGTACTTC. Amino acid sequence: CSASDSGGYEQYF.

The chain uses TRBV7-2 and TRBJ2-1, with 7 bases identical to TRBD1. Germline CDR1 is SGHTA and CDR2 is FQGNSA. This CDR3 is 16 amino acids long. Trimming cost V 6 bases and J 1 base; bases outside gene matches: 9. The CDR3 DNA reads as TGTGCCAGCAGTCTTAAAAGGGGGCAGTCCTACAATGAGCAGTTCTTC. It specifies CASSLKRGQSYNEQFF.

This chain uses TRBV6-5 with TRBJ1-2; no definite D call. In germline, CDR1 is MNHEY, CDR2 SVGAGI. The CDR3 runs to 15 residues. Trimming stripped 2 bases from V and 4 bases from J, with 14 bases between. CDR3 DNA: TGTGCCAGCAGTTACGGAAGTAGGGCGGGCTATGGCTACACCTTC. Translated: CASSYGSRAGYGYTF.

The chain combines TRBV2 with TRBJ1-1, with 7 bases matching TRBD1. The CDR3 runs to 15 residues. J was trimmed by 0 bases and V by 7 bases; bases with no gene match: 8. Germline values: CDR1 SNHLY, CDR2 FYNNEI. The CDR3 spells CASTPTGDMNTEAFF. As DNA, the CDR3 is TGTGCCAGCACTCCTACAGGGGATATGAACACTGAAGCTTTCTTT.